The 2 T cell receptor beta chains listed next were all sequenced from one sample in a study of T-cell reconstitution after alpha-beta-depleted transplantation in children (TCRdb year 2016). The library was obtained by PCR. The sequencing machine was an Illumina HiSeq 2500. TCR libraries were prepared with molecular barcoding, using unique molecular identifiers to normalize TCRbeta repertoire quantification. Clones were called with MiXCR by TCRdb after fastp trimmed the public reads at Q25, and only in-frame beta chains were retained. Every CDR3 protein is listed once, alongside the most common genes and DNA of its rows. The sample records 490,000 or so distinct CDR3 sequences, approximately 12% of which are singletons. Jointly, the top ten make up less than 6.5% of the sample. Sequencing was performed on PBMCs from the stem cell graft donor, taken from the stem cell graft. All receptors derive from a human donor who donated a stem cell graft to a child with combined immunodeficiency.

Note on this clonotype: A single base separates this from a much larger clone, so it may be a read error. The rearrangement links TRBV5-4 to TRBJ2-2, with D possibly being TRBD2 (5 bases). CDR1 is SGHNT and CDR2 is YYREEE in the germline V gene (reference sequence). This CDR3 comprises 13 residues. The CDR3 nucleotides read TGTGCCAGCAGCGTGGATGTTACCGGGGAGCTGTCTTTT. Protein: CASSVDVTGELSF.

A few counts support this clonotype. V is TRBV30 and J is TRBJ1-2, with unresolved D. Trimming stripped 3 bases from V and 7 bases from J, with 15 bases between. Germline CDR1 and CDR2: GTSNPN and SVGIG (reference sequence). The CDR3 is 13 amino acids. CDR3 coding DNA: TGTGCCTGGAGACTTCGGGGAGAAGGTGGCTACACCTTC. Translation gives CAWRLRGEGGYTF.